These 23 T cell receptor beta chains share one sample of origin, sequenced in a study of T cells after yellow fever vaccination. TCRdb reprocessed the 5' RACE reads with MiXCR, giving one entry per CDR3 protein. This sample has some 250,000 distinct CDR3 sequences, with 3.6% found just once. The sequenced sample was PBMCs, obtained 15 days after the yellow fever booster vaccination. These receptors originate from a man aged 18 to 29 who received the YFV17D yellow fever vaccine.

This clonotype has a count of ten or more. The chain recombines TRBV9 with TRBJ1-2, with TRBD1 matching over 7 bases. The CDR3 has 14 amino acids. Trimming cost V 1 base and J 3 bases; bases outside gene matches: 3. Germline loops: CDR1 SGDLS, CDR2 YYNGEE. The CDR3 DNA reads TGTGCCAGCAGCGTAACAGGGGAGGACTATGGCTACACCTTC. Protein sequence: CASSVTGEDYGYTF.

The rearrangement uses TRBV19 and TRBJ1-5; weak D call: TRBD1 (6 bases). The length of the CDR3 is 15 residues. Germline V lookup: CDR1 LNHDA, CDR2 SQIVND (reference sequence). With 1 base removed from V and 4 bases from J, the gap between germline ends came to 11 bases. The CDR3 DNA is TGTGCCAGTAGTATAGCAGGGGCTGGGAATCAGCCCCAGCATTTT. It encodes CASSIAGAGNQPQHF.

This clonotype was detected ten times or more. The J gene is TRBJ1-1, the V gene TRBV7-2; D gene ambiguous. Trimming cost V 7 bases and J 7 bases, with 13 bases left between them. This CDR3 contains 12 residues. Germline assignment: CDR1 SGHTA and CDR2 FQGNSA. The CDR3 sequence: CASNPDWLEAFF. The CDR3 bases are TGTGCCAGCAACCCCGATTGGCTTGAAGCTTTCTTT.

This clonotype has at least ten counts. The chain links TRBV15 to TRBJ1-3; D gene ambiguous. This CDR3 contains 14 residues. The germline V and J ends were trimmed by 0 bases and 1 base, with 4 bases remaining between them. Looked up from germline, CDR1 is LNHNV and CDR2 is YYDKDF (reference sequence). The CDR3 DNA sequence: TGTGCCACCAGCAGAGATTTATCTGGAAACACCATATATTTT. Encoded protein: CATSRDLSGNTIYF.

This clonotype was observed at least ten times. This chain connects TRBV29-1 to TRBJ2-3, with 10 bases matching TRBD2. Germline loops: CDR1 SQVTM, CDR2 ANQGSEA. The CDR3 spans 14 residues. Trimming at V came to 6 bases and at J to 3 bases, leaving 6 bases not matched to a gene. CDR3 loop: CSVKRGGRTDTQYF. As DNA, the CDR3 is TGCAGCGTAAAGCGGGGGGGCCGGACAGATACGCAGTATTTT.

This clonotype was observed at least ten times. V and J are TRBV5-1 and TRBJ2-1, with D possibly matching TRBD1 (5 bases). Germline values: CDR1 SGHRS, CDR2 YFSETQ. The CDR3 totals 15 residues. Trimming removed 2 bases at V and 7 bases at J, with 16 bases between. The CDR3 spells CASSFLAGHENEQFF. Here the CDR3 DNA reads TGCGCCAGCAGCTTTCTGGCAGGGCACGAGAATGAGCAGTTCTTC.

This clonotype was picked up many times. This chain links TRBV10-3 with TRBJ1-1, with no clear D. Germline assignment: CDR1 ENHRY and CDR2 SYGVKD. The CDR3 is 14 residues long. Trimming shortened V by 6 bases and J by 0 bases, and 11 bases separated the two germline ends. The CDR3 DNA is TGTGCCATCAGGGACTACATCATGAACACTGAAGCTTTCTTT. Translating it yields CAIRDYIMNTEAFF.

This chain links TRBV2 with TRBJ2-3; TRBD1 might be the D (5 bases). The CDR3 is made up of 14 amino acids. CDR1 is SNHLY, CDR2 FYNNEI, per germline. V lost 6 bases to trimming and J lost 10 bases, with 20 bases between them. For the CDR3, the DNA is TGTGCCAGCAGCCGAGTAGGGGTTGGCGTTCCGCAGTATTTT. This gives the protein CASSRVGVGVPQYF.

This clonotype was counted at least ten times. The chain carries TRBV7-9 and TRBJ2-1; 9 bases align to TRBD2. The CDR3 sequence is 17 residues long. V was clipped by 5 bases and J by 0 bases; unmatched bases: 8. Germline CDR1 reads SEHNR; CDR2 reads FQNEAQ (reference sequence). This CDR3 reads CASSPVLAGVSYNEQFF. CDR3 coding DNA: TGTGCCAGCAGCCCCGTATTAGCGGGGGTCTCCTACAATGAGCAGTTCTTC.

This clonotype was counted many times. This rearrangement joins TRBV5-1 to TRBJ1-1, with D possibly being TRBD1 (5 bases). The germline V gene encodes CDR1 SGHRS and CDR2 YFSETQ. The CDR3 consists of 12 residues. Trimming stripped 2 bases from V and 8 bases from J, with 10 bases between. This CDR3 is CASSLLGQEAFF. CDR3 nucleotide sequence: TGCGCCAGCAGCTTACTGGGGCAAGAAGCTTTCTTT.

This clonotype was seen many times. This chain uses TRBV27 with TRBJ2-3; 7 bases agree with TRBD1. Germline assignment: CDR1 MNHEY and CDR2 SMNVEV (reference sequence). The CDR3 length is 14 residues. V lost 2 bases and J lost 2; bases outside the gene matches: 1. The CDR3 DNA reads as TGTGCCAGCAGTTTACAGGGGGACACAGATACGCAGTATTTT. The encoded protein is CASSLQGDTDTQYF.

The CDR3 is CASSLIGGGGYTDTQYF. The CDR3 DNA reads TGCGCCAGCAGCCTGATAGGAGGCGGGGGCTACACAGATACGCAGTATTTT. This chain connects TRBV4-1 to TRBJ2-3, with D possibly being TRBD2 (7 bases). V lost 4 bases and J 2 bases, leaving 19 bases between the germline ends. This CDR3 contains 17 residues. Germline-derived CDR1 and CDR2 are MGHRA and YSYEKL.

V is TRBV19 and J is TRBJ2-5; the match to TRBD1 covers 8 bases. Per germline, CDR1 LNHDA and CDR2 SQIVND (reference sequence). After removal of 6 bases from V and 5 bases from J, the junction contained 8 bases not matched to a gene. The CDR3 runs 14 residues. The CDR3: CASSPGQAPETQYF. CDR3 nucleotides: TGTGCCAGTAGCCCGGGACAGGCCCCGGAGACCCAGTACTTC.

This clonotype was detected many times. This sequence joins TRBV7-2 and TRBJ2-7, with a tentative D call TRBD1 (6 bases). CDR3 size: 15 residues. CDR1 is SGHTA and CDR2 is FQGNSA in the germline V gene. V was cut by 6 bases and J by 5 bases, with 20 bases left in between. The CDR3 reads CASSRSGGGPNEQYF. CDR3 in DNA: TGTGCCAGCAGTCGGAGTGGTGGGGGCCCGAACGAGCAGTACTTC.

This clonotype was detected ten times or more. This chain links TRBV24-1 with TRBJ1-3; D not certain. V was pared by 10 bases and J by 0 bases, with 15 bases between. Germline assignment: CDR1 KGHDR and CDR2 SFDVKD. The CDR3 spans 15 residues. CDR3 loop: CATADGPSSGNTIYF. The CDR3 coding sequence is TGTGCCACAGCCGACGGGCCTTCCTCTGGAAACACCATATATTTT.

This clonotype was recorded many times. The J gene is TRBJ2-5, the V gene TRBV7-2; D is tentatively TRBD1 or TRBD2 (5 bases each). Germline lookup yields CDR1 SGHTA and CDR2 FQGNSA. V lost 2 bases, J lost 4 bases, and 17 bases lay in between. CDR3 length equals 16 residues. CDR3 nucleotides: TGTGCCAGCAGCTTACAGGGTTCGGAGGCCACAGAGACCCAGTACTTC. As protein: CASSLQGSEATETQYF.

This clonotype has more than one count but fewer than ten. The chain carries TRBV20-1 and TRBJ2-3; 8 bases map to TRBD2. The V and J ends lost 5 bases and 0 bases, in that order; junction bases with no gene match: 7. The germline V gene has CDR1 DFQATT and CDR2 SNEGSKA (reference sequence). This CDR3 spans 15 amino acids. CDR3 residues: CSAPIAGISTDTQYF. CDR3 nucleotides: TGCAGTGCTCCTATAGCGGGGATTAGCACAGATACGCAGTATTTT.

This clonotype was counted at least ten times. The genes are TRBV20-1 and TRBJ2-1, with D possibly matching TRBD2 (6 bases). This CDR3 is 13 amino acids long. Trimming removed 3 bases from V and 8 bases from J, with 14 bases in between. Germline-derived CDR1 and CDR2 are DFQATT and SNEGSKA (reference sequence). This CDR3 reads CSARQGREDEQFF. The DNA for the CDR3 is TGCAGTGCTAGGCAGGGCAGGGAGGATGAGCAGTTCTTC.

Many counts were recorded for this clonotype. This CDR3 is CASSQGPGQGDSPLHF. The CDR3 coding sequence is TGTGCCAGCAGCCAGGGCCCGGGACAAGGAGATTCACCCCTCCACTTT. The rearrangement links TRBV4-2 to TRBJ1-6; weak D call: TRBD1 (6 bases). Trimming took off 3 bases at V and 8 bases at J, with 17 bases between the two ends. Germline V CDR1 and CDR2: LGHNA, YNFKEQ. This CDR3 comprises 16 residues.

Many counts were recorded for this clonotype. The CDR3 here is CASSVGFSPLSPLHF. CDR3 coding DNA: TGTGCCAGCAGCGTAGGTTTCTCCCCCCTTTCACCCCTCCACTTT. The genes are TRBV9 and TRBJ1-6; D remains unclear. Germline V gene sequence: CDR1 SGDLS, CDR2 YYNGEE. The V end was cut by 0 bases, the J end by 9 bases, with 13 bases between. The CDR3 has 15 amino acids.

In this sample, this clonotype turned up many times. The J gene is TRBJ1-1, the V gene TRBV30; D gene uncertain. The CDR3 sequence is 14 residues long. CDR1 GTSNPN and CDR2 SVGIG come from the germline V gene (reference sequence). Between the trimmed V and J ends, which lost 2 bases and 4 bases, there was a span of 14 bases. DNA for the CDR3: TGTGCCTGGAGTAAGGGCCTCGGGAGCACTGAAGCTTTCTTT. It encodes CAWSKGLGSTEAFF.

The sample holds many counts of this clonotype. CDR3 amino acids: CASTGQAGDTQYF. The CDR3 bases are TGTGCCAGCACAGGACAGGCAGGAGATACGCAGTATTTT. V and J are TRBV10-3 and TRBJ2-3, with 7 bases fitting TRBD1. The V segment lost 10 bases and the J segment 5 bases; nucleotides outside the gene matches: 9. CDR1 is ENHRY, CDR2 SYGVKD, per germline. CDR3 size: 13 residues.

The chain has TRBV23-1 and TRBJ2-5; TRBD1 matches at 9 bases. TRBV23-1 is sorted into the ORF group, with uncertain function. The CDR3 extends over 14 amino acids. The trim removed 4 bases at V and 3 bases at J, leaving 3 bases unmatched. DNA for the CDR3: TGCGCCAGCAGTCGAAGGACAGGGGAAGAGACCCAGTACTTC. Encoded protein: CASSRRTGEETQYF.